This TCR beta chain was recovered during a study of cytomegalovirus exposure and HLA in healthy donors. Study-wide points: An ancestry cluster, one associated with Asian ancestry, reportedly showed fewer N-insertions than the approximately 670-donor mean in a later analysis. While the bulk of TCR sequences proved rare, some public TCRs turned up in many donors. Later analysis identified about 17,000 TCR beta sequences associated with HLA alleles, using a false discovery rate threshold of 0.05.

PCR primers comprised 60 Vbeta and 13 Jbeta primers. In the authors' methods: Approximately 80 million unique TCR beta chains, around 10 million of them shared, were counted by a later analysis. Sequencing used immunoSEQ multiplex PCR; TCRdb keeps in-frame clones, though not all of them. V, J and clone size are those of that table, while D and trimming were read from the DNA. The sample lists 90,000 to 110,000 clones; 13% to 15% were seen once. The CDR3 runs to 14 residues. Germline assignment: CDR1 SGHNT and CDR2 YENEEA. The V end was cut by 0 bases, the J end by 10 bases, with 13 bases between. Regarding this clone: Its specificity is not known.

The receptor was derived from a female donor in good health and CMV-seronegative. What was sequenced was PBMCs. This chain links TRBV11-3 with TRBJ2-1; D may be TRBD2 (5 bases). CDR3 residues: CASSLDWRKEEQFF. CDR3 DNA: TGTGCCAGCAGCTTAGACTGGAGGAAGGAGGAGCAGTTCTTC.